These 30 T cell receptor beta chains came from one sample sequenced in a study of OX40 agonist ivuxolimab in advanced cancers. Clones were read by immunoSEQ multiplex PCR, and TCRdb kept only the in-frame ones, dropping some. The sample holds 52,000 or so clones; almost 85% are singletons and the top ten take 4.6%. Source: CD4+ or CD8+ T cells sorted from blood, taken in a trial of the OX40 agonist ivuxolimab. These TCRs come from an adult with an advanced solid tumor such as melanoma, head and neck, liver or kidney cancer.

The J gene is TRBJ2-5, the V gene TRBV7-2; D is perhaps TRBD2 (6 bases). The V gene's germline CDR1 is SGHTA and CDR2 FQGNSA. This CDR3 region has 13 residues. V gave up 1 base and J gave up 11 bases, with 14 bases separating them. The CDR3 is CASSLGLGEEQYF. Written as DNA, the CDR3 is TGTGCCAGCAGCTTAGGACTAGGGGAGGAGCAGTACTTC.

The chain couples TRBV6-1 to TRBJ2-7; TRBD1 aligns across 11 bases. CDR3 length equals 13 residues. CDR1 is MNHNS and CDR2 is SASEGT in the germline V gene. V was clipped by 5 bases and J by 5 bases; unmatched bases: 2. CDR3 nucleotide sequence: TGTGCCAGCAGTTGGGACAGGGGGAACGAGCAGTACTTC. Amino acids: CASSWDRGNEQYF.

This chain joins TRBV7-9 and TRBJ1-2; 7 bases line up with TRBD1. CDR1 is SEHNR, CDR2 FQNEAQ, per germline (reference sequence). The CDR3 extends over 15 amino acids. After removal of 9 bases from V and 0 bases from J, the junction contained 10 bases not matched to a gene. The CDR3, as DNA: TGTGCCAGTCTACAACAGGGGTCCGCTAACTATGGCTACACCTTC. Its translation: CASLQQGSANYGYTF.

The chain links TRBV10-1 to TRBJ1-5; D gene unclear. V lost 4 bases and J 0 bases, leaving 7 bases between the germline ends. Germline V gives CDR1 WNHNN, CDR2 SYGVQD (reference sequence). The CDR3 is 14 residues long. CDR3 region: CASSADLSNQPQHF. CDR3 nucleotides: TGCGCCAGCAGTGCGGACCTTAGCAATCAGCCCCAGCATTTT.

The chain links TRBV27 to TRBJ2-5; D not resolved. Germline CDR1 is MNHEY and CDR2 is SMNVEV (reference sequence). CDR3 length equals 11 residues. Trimming pared 4 bases from V and 3 bases from J, leaving 3 bases between. This chain's CDR3 is CASSSKETQYF. As DNA, the CDR3 is TGTGCCAGCAGTTCGAAAGAGACCCAGTACTTC.

The V call is TRBV11-2, the J call TRBJ2-7, with D tentatively TRBD1 (5 bases). Trimming cost V 1 base and J 5 bases, with 15 bases left between them. The CDR3 has 15 residues. The germline V gene has CDR1 SGHAT and CDR2 FQNNGV. This CDR3 is CASSLGLTESDEQYF. CDR3 in DNA: TGTGCCAGCAGCTTAGGCCTGACAGAGTCTGACGAGCAGTACTTC. Together with reference TRBV11-2 and TRBJ2-7, the CDR3 gives the full variable domain: EAGVAQSPRYKIIEKRQSVAFWCNPISGHATLYWYQQILGQGPKLLIQFQNNGVVDDSQLPKDRFSAERLKGVDSTLKIQPAKLEDSAVYLCASSLGLTESDEQYFGPGTRLTVT.

The chain recombines TRBV27 with TRBJ2-3; 12 nucleotides match TRBD2. The CDR3 sequence is 16 residues long. The J segment lost 2 bases and the V segment lost 6 bases, leaving 6 bases of the junction unmatched. CDR1 is MNHEY, CDR2 SMNVEV, per germline (reference sequence). Here the CDR3 reads CASSLGLAGFTDTQYF. The CDR3 DNA is TGTGCCAGCAGCTTAGGACTAGCGGGGTTCACAGATACGCAGTATTTT.

V is TRBV19 and J is TRBJ2-7; 11 bases match TRBD1. CDR3 length equals 16 residues. The germline V gene encodes CDR1 LNHDA and CDR2 SQIVND (reference sequence). The V segment lost 5 bases and the J segment 7 bases; nucleotides outside the gene matches: 13. The CDR3: CASSSPGQGGEREQYF. CDR3 DNA sequence: TGTGCCAGTAGTTCTCCGGGACAGGGGGGGGAGAGGGAGCAGTACTTC. Based on the CDR3 plus reference TRBV19 and TRBJ2-7, the full variable domain is DGGITQSPKYLFRKEGQNVTLSCEQNLNHDAMYWYRQDPGQGLRLIYYSQIVNDFQKGDIAEGYSVSREKKESFPLTVTSAQKNPTAFYLCASSSPGQGGEREQYFGPGTRLTVT.

The chain combines TRBV19 with TRBJ2-2, with 10 bases that match TRBD2. The CDR3 totals 14 residues. CDR1 LNHDA and CDR2 SQIVND come from the germline V gene (reference sequence). Losses at the gene ends were 2 bases for V and 6 bases for J; bases not matched to a gene: 0. The chain's CDR3 is CASSISGRAGELFF. The CDR3 nucleotides read TGTGCCAGTAGTATAAGCGGGAGGGCCGGGGAGCTGTTTTTT.

The chain couples TRBV7-9 to TRBJ2-7; 7 nucleotides align to TRBD2. In germline, CDR1 is SEHNR, CDR2 FQNEAQ (reference sequence). CDR3 length: 16 amino acids. The V and J ends lost 4 bases and 1 base, in that order; junction bases with no gene match: 10. The DNA for the CDR3 is TGTGCCAGCAGCTCCGCGGGGGAGCGAAGATCCTACGAGCAGTACTTC. Protein: CASSSAGERRSYEQYF.

The chain carries TRBV5-4 and TRBJ2-5; 11 nucleotides line up with TRBD2. Germline trimming cut 1 base from V and 5 bases from J; bases unmatched to any gene: 1. The germline gives CDR1 SGHNT, CDR2 YYREEE (reference sequence). This CDR3 spans 14 amino acids. The DNA of the CDR3 is TGTGCCAGCAGCTTGACTAGCGGGAGTGAGACCCAGTACTTC. Protein sequence: CASSLTSGSETQYF.

V and J are TRBV5-6 and TRBJ1-4, with 7 bases aligning to TRBD1. CDR3 length equals 14 residues. V was pared by 4 bases and J by 7 bases, with 7 bases of the junction left unmatched. Germline V gene lookup returns CDR1 SGHDT and CDR2 YYEEEE. The CDR3 is CASSQGQVREKLFF. As DNA, the CDR3 is TGTGCCAGCAGCCAAGGACAGGTCCGTGAAAAACTGTTTTTT.

The chain recombines TRBV5-6 with TRBJ2-5; D is unresolved. V was clipped by 1 base and J by 2 bases, with 9 bases between them. Germline V gives CDR1 SGHDT, CDR2 YYEEEE. CDR3 length equals 14 residues. CDR3 protein: CASSLFPRQETQYF. The CDR3 nucleotides read TGTGCCAGCAGCTTGTTCCCGCGGCAAGAGACCCAGTACTTC.

The V gene is TRBV7-9, the J gene TRBJ2-1, with TRBD2 identical over 10 bases. The CDR3 spans 14 residues. V lost 7 bases, J lost 8 bases, and 8 bases stayed unmatched. Looked up from germline, CDR1 is SEHNR and CDR2 is FQNEAQ (reference sequence). The CDR3 DNA reads TGTGCCAGCATCCCTAGCGGGAGTCGAGATGAGCAGTTCTTC. It specifies CASIPSGSRDEQFF.

V gene TRBV5-8 combines with J gene TRBJ2-1; TRBD2 agrees at 11 bases. V shed 1 base, J shed 0 bases, and the junction held 6 bases outside the gene matches. The germline CDR1 and CDR2 sequences are SGHTS and YDEGEE. This CDR3 is 18 amino acids long. CDR3 DNA sequence: TGTGCCAGCAGCTTGATTGGGACTAGCGGTTACTCCTACAATGAGCAGTTCTTC. Encoded protein: CASSLIGTSGYSYNEQFF.

The chain uses TRBV5-1 and TRBJ1-1, with D possibly matching TRBD1 (6 bases). The CDR3 is 14 residues long. V shed 1 base and J shed 5 bases, with 12 bases lying between them. CDR1 and CDR2 (germline): SGHRS, YFSETQ. CDR3 sequence: CASSLTGTHTEAFF. The CDR3 DNA reads as TGCGCCAGCAGCTTGACAGGGACACATACTGAAGCTTTCTTT. Supplemented by reference TRBV5-1 and TRBJ1-1, the full variable domain reads KAGVTQTPRYLIKTRGQQVTLSCSPISGHRSVSWYQQTPGQGLQFLFEYFSETQRNKGNFPGRFSGRQFSNSRSEMNVSTLELGDSALYLCASSLTGTHTEAFFGQGTRLTVV.

This chain joins TRBV28 and TRBJ2-1, with 9 positions matching TRBD2. CDR3 length: 17 amino acids. Unmatched junction bases numbered 11, after V lost 3 bases and J lost 5 bases. Per the germline V gene, CDR1 is MDHEN and CDR2 is SYDVKM. CDR3 amino acids: CASSFGGGLAGNNEQFF. For the CDR3, the DNA is TGTGCCAGCAGTTTTGGCGGGGGCCTAGCGGGGAACAATGAGCAGTTCTTC.

The rearrangement links TRBV25-1 to TRBJ1-2, with D maybe TRBD1 (5 bases). The CDR3 loop spans 14 amino acids. Trimming shortened V by 7 bases and J by 0 bases, and 12 bases separated the two germline ends. From germline, CDR1 is MGHDK and CDR2 SYGVNS. Here the CDR3 DNA reads TGTGCCAGCATTGGGGAAGGGGCTAACTATGGCTACACCTTC. Translating gives CASIGEGANYGYTF.

The chain combines TRBV25-1 with TRBJ2-7, with 13 bases fitting TRBD2. CDR1 MGHDK and CDR2 SYGVNS come from the germline V gene. Germline trimming cut 7 bases from V and 7 bases from J; bases unmatched to any gene: 7. The CDR3 contains 14 residues. The CDR3 reads CASTGLAGVGEQYF. Here the CDR3 DNA reads TGTGCCAGCACAGGACTAGCGGGAGTGGGTGAGCAGTACTTC.

This chain uses TRBV30 with TRBJ1-2; TRBD1 matches 8 bases. The CDR3 covers 18 residues. Looked up from germline, CDR1 is GTSNPN and CDR2 is SVGIG (reference sequence). V was pared by 0 bases and J by 3 bases, with 15 bases of the junction left unmatched. CDR3 nucleotide sequence: TGTGCCTGGAGTGTACAGGGGGGCAGGGGGAGGTTTGACTATGGCTACACCTTC. Its protein product is CAWSVQGGRGRFDYGYTF.

This clone was counted a single time. The chain is built from TRBV5-4 and TRBJ1-2, with 7 nucleotides matching TRBD1. Germline values: CDR1 SGHNT, CDR2 YYREEE (reference sequence). The V gene end was trimmed by 6 bases and the J gene end by 7 bases; junction bases not matched to a gene: 12. This CDR3 is built from 14 residues. CDR3 loop: CASTERQGFGGYTF. The CDR3, as DNA: TGTGCCAGCACCGAGCGACAGGGATTTGGTGGCTACACCTTC.

V usage is TRBV7-9 and J usage is TRBJ2-5; a possible D gene is TRBD1 (5 bases). The J call is doubtful: the DNA matches TRBJ2-7 better. Germline loops: CDR1 SEHNR, CDR2 FQNEAQ (reference sequence). The CDR3 is 15 residues long. CDR3 loop: CASSLLREQTYEQYF. DNA of the CDR3: TGTGCCAGCAGCTTACTCAGGGAACAAACCTACGAGCAGTACTTC.

CDR3 DNA sequence: TGTGCCAGCAGCCCCCAGGGGACTGGAAACACCATATATTTT. Residues: CASSPQGTGNTIYF. The chain uses TRBV11-2 and TRBJ1-3; maybe TRBD1 (6 bases). In germline, CDR1 is SGHAT, CDR2 FQNNGV. The CDR3 has 14 amino acids. The V and J ends lost 5 bases and 2 bases respectively, with 10 bases between them.

The DNA of the CDR3 is TGTGCCAGCAGCCCCACCGTTTCCTACGAGCAGTACTTC. Translated, it gives CASSPTVSYEQYF. V gene TRBV7-2 combines with J gene TRBJ2-7; D gene uncertain. This CDR3 contains 13 residues. CDR1 SGHTA and CDR2 FQGNSA come from the germline V gene. The V end was cut by 5 bases, the J end by 1 base, with 9 bases between.

The V call is TRBV11-2, the J call TRBJ2-5, with 11 bases aligning to TRBD2. The V and J ends lost 3 bases and 5 bases, in that order; junction bases with no gene match: 11. Germline CDR1 reads SGHAT; CDR2 reads FQNNGV. This CDR3 is 17 amino acids long. The CDR3 reads CASSLGASGRWGETQYF. As DNA, the CDR3 is TGTGCCAGCAGCTTGGGCGCTAGCGGGAGGTGGGGGGAGACCCAGTACTTC.

The V gene is TRBV5-1, the J gene TRBJ1-1; D uncertain. The V gene lost 0 bases and the J gene lost 0 bases, with 12 bases spanning the gap. The CDR3 is made up of 16 amino acids. From germline, CDR1 is SGHRS and CDR2 YFSETQ. Here the CDR3 reads CASSLEGGVVNTEAFF. The CDR3 DNA follows: TGCGCCAGCAGCTTGGAGGGCGGAGTCGTGAACACTGAAGCTTTCTTT.

This clone is medium-sized within its sample. The chain couples TRBV11-2 to TRBJ2-1; perhaps TRBD2 as D (6 bases). Germline V CDR1 and CDR2: SGHAT, FQNNGV. The CDR3 loop spans 13 amino acids. The V end was cut by 5 bases, the J end by 5 bases, with 10 bases between. DNA for the CDR3: TGTGCCAGCAGCCCGACTAGGCACAATGAGCAGTTCTTC. Its translation is CASSPTRHNEQFF.

About this clone itself: This CDR3 is also generated by other DNA sequences in the sample. The V call is TRBV6-5, the J call TRBJ1-1; 7 bases align to TRBD1. CDR1 is MNHEY and CDR2 is SVGAGI in the germline V gene. CDR3 length equals 15 residues. V lost 0 bases to trimming and J lost 3 bases; unmatched junction nucleotides: 4. CDR3 bases: TGTGCCAGCAGTTACTCGCCAGGGGGGGACACTGAAGCTTTCTTT. Translating it yields CASSYSPGGDTEAFF.

The chain combines TRBV5-5 with TRBJ2-1; 8 nucleotides agree with TRBD1. Germline-derived CDR1 and CDR2 are SGHKS and YYEKEE (reference sequence). Germline trimming cut 4 bases from V and 6 bases from J; bases unmatched to any gene: 12. This CDR3 has 16 amino acids. The CDR3 loop reads CASSPFATGAANEQFF. The CDR3 nucleotides are TGTGCCAGCAGCCCATTTGCGACAGGGGCTGCCAATGAGCAGTTCTTC.

The chain couples TRBV28 to TRBJ1-2; the D is unclear. The CDR3 totals 14 residues. Germline-derived CDR1 and CDR2 are MDHEN and SYDVKM. With 10 bases removed from V and 3 bases from J, the gap between germline ends came to 18 bases. CDR3 in amino acids: CATALGVSYYGYTF. The CDR3 DNA reads as TGTGCCACCGCCTTAGGAGTTTCCTACTATGGCTACACCTTC.